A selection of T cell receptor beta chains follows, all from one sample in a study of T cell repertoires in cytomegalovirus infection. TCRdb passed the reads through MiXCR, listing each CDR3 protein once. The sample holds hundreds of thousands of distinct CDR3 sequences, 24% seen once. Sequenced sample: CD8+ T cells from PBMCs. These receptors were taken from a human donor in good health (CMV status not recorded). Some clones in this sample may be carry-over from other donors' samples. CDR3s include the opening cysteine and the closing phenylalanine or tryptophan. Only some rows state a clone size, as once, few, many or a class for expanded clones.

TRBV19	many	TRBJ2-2	CASSWRIPNTGELFF
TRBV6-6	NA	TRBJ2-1	CASGSGTEADEQFF
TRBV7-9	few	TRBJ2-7	CASSLALSSYEQYF
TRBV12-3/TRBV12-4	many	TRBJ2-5	CASSPGQELTPETQYF
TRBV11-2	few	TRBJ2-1	CASSPESLMVEQFF
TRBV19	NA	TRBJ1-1	CASSWGATPSEAFF
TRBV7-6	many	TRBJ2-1	CASSSTGQGAYNEQFF
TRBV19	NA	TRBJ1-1	CASGVGTPYTEAFF
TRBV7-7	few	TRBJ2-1	CASSPSVGGGANEQFF
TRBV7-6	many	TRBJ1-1	CASSLEGTNTEAFF
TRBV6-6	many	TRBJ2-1	CASSYPGTPDTSSYNEQFF
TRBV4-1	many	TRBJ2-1	CASSHPAPANEQFF
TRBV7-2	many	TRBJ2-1	CASSLTYPWTSARYNEQFF
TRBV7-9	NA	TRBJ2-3	CASSPPSDRGSTDTQYF
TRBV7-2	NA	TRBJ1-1	CASSLEGGALNTEAFF
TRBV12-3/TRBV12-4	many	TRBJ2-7	CASGQLSYEQYF